This T cell receptor beta chain is from a study of cytomegalovirus exposure and HLA in healthy donors (dated by TCRdb to the late 2010s). The study in broad terms: In an earlier analysis of 550 to 750 of the donors, 250 to 350 Gb of sequence data and 90 million to 120 million unique TCR beta sequences from 180 million or so T cells were reported. Roughly 300 gigabases of sequencing data and around 85 million unique TCR sequences made up an early release that covered about 640 HLA-typed donors. The genetic ancestry cluster associated with self-reported Caucasian donors included about 84% of the roughly 390 genotyped donors. The study aimed to test whether signatures of past pathogen exposure could be identified by cataloging public T cell receptors. The study profiled the T cell repertoires of hundreds of subjects by immunosequencing and related them to cytomegalovirus serostatus. A separate validation cohort of more than 100 different subjects was used in addition to the roughly 720-subject first cohort. To predict cytomegalovirus infection status, the study combined high-throughput TCR immunosequencing, statistical association of individual TCRs with disease status, and machine learning. A later analysis re-examined previously published TCR beta repertoires from 600 to 700 donors and added high-resolution HLA genotyping to investigate patterns of TCR occurrence. Rather than using new phenotypic data, the later analysis identified candidate immune exposures from TCR beta sequences and from how often those sequences occurred across donors. In an earlier analysis of around 540 of the donors, high-throughput TCR beta sequencing was used to judge whether each TCR beta V gene segment behaved as functional or pseudogenic. Alongside the repertoire data, information on donor age, sex, ethnicity and CMV serostatus was compiled. In a later genetic analysis, genome-wide SNP genotypes for 398 of the 666 donors were used, and that subset was treated as a discovery cohort. Every discovery cohort repertoire had been produced on one sequencing platform. Class I and class II HLA loci were covered by the typing at four-digit resolution. The number of donors typed differed by locus, with roughly 620-630 for A, B, C, DRB1 and DQB1, 522 for DQA1, 600 to 610 for DPA1, and about 450 for DPB1. Because of strong linkage in the cohort, a few DR-DQ haplotypes were treated as single units for association and clustering. Among roughly 400 genotyped donors of the cohort, an average of about 240,000 unique TCR beta nucleotide sequences was sequenced per donor, of which about 19% were non-productive. Overall results and qualifications from the work: Sequencing depth was assumed to be roughly uniform across donors in the presence/absence analyses, though that assumption may not hold. An earlier analysis of around 540 of the donors showed that most TCR beta V segments appeared in productive rearrangements either about 87% or about 30% of the time, which broadly matched IMGT annotations. In a later genetic analysis, a missense DCLRE1C variant was associated with V-gene and J-gene trimming of TCR beta chains, and the association was replicated in an independent cohort. Correlated functional status among segregating V segments might reflect linkage disequilibrium, but an unknown experimental factor could not be ruled out. A few of the identified cytomegalovirus-associated TCR beta chains were confirmed in vitro to be specific for cytomegalovirus antigens. Cytomegalovirus status was reported to be diagnosed by the classifier with high specificity and sensitivity in both the original and validation cohorts. A cluster of highly shared sequence variants was judged likely to be a technical artifact of the sequencing pipeline. In a later analysis, several top co-occurrence clusters were reported to appear linked to parvovirus B19, influenza, CMV and Epstein-Barr virus. At a false discovery rate of 0.05, a later analysis linked some 18,000 TCR beta sequences to specific HLA alleles. A later analysis found that TCR association rates varied across HLA loci, with DRB1 alleles showing the most associated TCRs and HLA-C alleles the fewest. In a later analysis, HLA-associated TCR beta chains showed more clonal expansion and lower generation probabilities than non-associated chains that were equally common. HLA typing was unavailable for some donors at each locus, so association tests used only the typed subset. Immune exposure information for the cohort was limited to CMV serostatus. Most CMV-associated TCR beta chains appeared to be HLA-restricted in a later analysis, and the HLA associations seemed to be driven largely by CMV exposure. The study gave a list of 150 to 200 TCR beta chains associated with cytomegalovirus. A further reported finding was that TCR beta sequences accurately predicted the HLA-A and HLA-B alleles for most subjects in the first cohort. Most TCR sequences were observed very rarely across donors, whereas some public TCRs were present in many individuals. The authors suggested that the approach could potentially be extended to other disease states and immunological phenotypes. In a later genetic analysis, fewer N-insertions in productive TCRs were reported among donors in an Asian-associated ancestry cluster than the approximately 630-donor mean. The earlier analysis of some 560 of the donors excluded fewer than 20 rarely observed V segments, including chromosome 9 orphons, because counts were too low. Some IMGT-functional V segments, including TRBV6-2 and TRBV6-3, could not be distinguished by the 87-base-pair reads and were therefore excluded. When HLA alleles, especially DR and DQ, strongly co-occurred, TCR associations were difficult to assign to individual alleles. The cohort was sequenced for TCR beta chains only, and without alpha or paired-chain data the features that could be detected were limited.

The library was generated by the immunoSEQ multiplex PCR assay. A mixture of 60 forward primers for TCR Vbeta segments and 13 reverse primers for TCR Jbeta segments was used in the multiplex PCR. A multiplex PCR assay on genomic DNA amplified the CDR3 region of rearranged TCR beta genes. The amplified TCR beta libraries were sequenced on the Illumina HiSeq System as 87-base-pair reads. In the authors' own workflow: A later analysis tallied around 82 million unique TCR beta chains across the approximately 670 repertoires, and about 10 million of those chains were shared by two or more donors. A nearest-neighbor algorithm error-corrected the raw reads and collapsed the reads into unique sequences, merging closely related sequences to remove PCR and sequencing errors. Alignment of CDR3 sequences to IMGT reference sequences was used to assign V, D and J gene segments. For a sequence to be retained, a match of at least six nucleotides was required to both a V gene segment and a J gene segment. A rearrangement counted as productive if the CDR3 had no stop codons and remained in frame with V and J, and every other rearrangement counted as non-productive. Following IMGT convention, CDR3 was defined as the stretch from the second conserved V-encoded cysteine up to the conserved J-encoded phenylalanine. The earlier analysis of 587 of the donors excluded sequences that lacked an unambiguous match to a single V gene segment. An earlier analysis of some 500 of the donors classified V segments as functional when productive rearrangements were above 56.7% and as segregating when the standard deviation between donors was above 5%. A statistical classification framework was built to diagnose cytomegalovirus status from the catalog of TCR beta chain sequences. A later analysis assigned V and J genes by comparing TCR nucleotide sequences with IMGT/GENE-DB human TR gene sequences. The TCRdist pipeline was used in a later analysis to assign CDR3 sequences and most-parsimonious VDJ recombination scenarios. A later analysis defined each TCR beta chain by its CDR3 amino acid sequence plus V-gene family, and excluded reads lacking a unique V-gene family. A later analysis removed 600 or so highly shared, low-generation-probability nucleotide sequences to deal with suspected cross-contamination and a sequencing artifact. In a later analysis, a clonal expansion index was calculated for each public chain from normalized within-repertoire ranks of inferred template counts. A later analysis computed generation probabilities with a VDJ recombination model fitted to out-of-frame rearrangements, and checked the results against IGoR. Hypergeometric tests were used in a later analysis to score TCR-TCR, TCR-HLA and TCR-CMV co-occurrence, with a repertoire-size bias correction applied to the TCR pairs. To estimate false discovery rates, a later analysis permuted the HLA or CMV assignments 20 times. In a later analysis, co-occurring TCRs were grouped with DBSCAN, and TCRdist sequence similarity was added when clustering was performed within HLA-allele-positive subsets. Repertoires with fewer than 30,000 or more than 120,000 public chains were left out of co-occurrence clustering, as were about 5 repertoires with anomalous nucleotide sharing. TCRdb took over this immuneACCESS table, retaining in-frame rearrangements with V and J assigned. Such tables are incomplete; in checked studies, under half of the missing clones stem from an unresolved V gene, and the remainder is unexplained. V, J and clone size derive from that table, while D and trimming were established from the DNA sequence. The sample table holds about 160,000 clones, of which roughly 80% were seen once. 2% to 2.5% of the sample lies in the top ten.

From the cysteine through the phenylalanine, the CDR3 covers 14 amino acids. Only CDR3 DNA remains: 42 bases, in frame from the first base. Trimming costs V 0 bases and J 5 bases, and their ends lie 7 bases apart. Looking up the germline V gene (reference sequence) yields CDR1 MNHNY and CDR2 SVGAGI. Of note for this clone: The clone's antigen remains unknown. Qualities for individual bases were not recorded, and no much larger clone is one base off.

The cohort consisted of approximately 690 healthy bone marrow donors. At the time of sampling, all cohort members were nominally healthy, though unrecorded immune exposures were likely present. The donor tested CMV seropositive, placing the donor among the 250 to 350 seropositive members of the cohort. Each donor provided a peripheral blood sample, and peripheral blood mononuclear cells were used for TCR beta sequencing. Genomic DNA extraction from the blood cell samples was performed with the Qiagen DNeasy Blood Extraction Kit. The chain employs TRBV6-6 and TRBJ2-2; tentative D gene TRBD2, with 6 bases matching. The sequence came from a man between 45 and 60 years old in good health and CMV-seropositive. The sequenced material came from PBMCs. The base sequence is TGTGCCAGCAGTTACTCTGGGGGGACCGGGGAGCTGTTTTTT. Its translation reads: CASSYSGGTGELFF.